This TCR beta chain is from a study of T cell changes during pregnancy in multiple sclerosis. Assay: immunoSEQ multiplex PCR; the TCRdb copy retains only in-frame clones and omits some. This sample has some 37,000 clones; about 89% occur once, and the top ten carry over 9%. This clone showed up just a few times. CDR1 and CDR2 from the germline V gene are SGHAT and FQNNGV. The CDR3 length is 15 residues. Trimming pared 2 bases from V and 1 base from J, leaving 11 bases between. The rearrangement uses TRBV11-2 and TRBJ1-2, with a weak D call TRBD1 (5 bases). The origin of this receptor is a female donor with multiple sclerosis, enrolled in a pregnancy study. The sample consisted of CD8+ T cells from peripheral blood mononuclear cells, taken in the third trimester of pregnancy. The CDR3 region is CASSLLPGNNYGYTF. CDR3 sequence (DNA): TGTGCCAGCAGCTTATTGCCAGGGAATAACTATGGCTACACCTTC. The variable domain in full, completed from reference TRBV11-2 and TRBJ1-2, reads EAGVAQSPRYKIIEKRQSVAFWCNPISGHATLYWYQQILGQGPKLLIQFQNNGVVDDSQLPKDRFSAERLKGVDSTLKIQPAKLEDSAVYLCASSLLPGNNYGYTFGSGTRLTVV.